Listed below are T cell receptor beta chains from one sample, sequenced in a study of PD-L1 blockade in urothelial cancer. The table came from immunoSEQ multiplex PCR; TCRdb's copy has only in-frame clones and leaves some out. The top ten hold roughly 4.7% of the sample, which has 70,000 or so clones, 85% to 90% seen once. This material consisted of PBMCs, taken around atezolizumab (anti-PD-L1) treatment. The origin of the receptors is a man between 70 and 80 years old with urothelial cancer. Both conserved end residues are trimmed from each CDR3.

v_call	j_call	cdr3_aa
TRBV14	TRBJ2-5	ASSLRRTGVETQY
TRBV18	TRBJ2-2	ASSPSRGQTGELF
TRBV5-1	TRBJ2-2	ASSSVGTTGELF
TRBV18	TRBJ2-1	ASSPPGQGSYNEQF
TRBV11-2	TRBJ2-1	ASSLGLNNEQF
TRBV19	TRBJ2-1	ASSITTSGTYNEQF
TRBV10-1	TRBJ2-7	ASSEGGISYEQY
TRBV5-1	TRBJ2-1	ASSSQTSGRGNEQF
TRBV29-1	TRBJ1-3	SVAGRSGNTIY
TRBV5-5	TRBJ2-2	ASSSLGGQGAPGELF
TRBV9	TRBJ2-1	ASRPEGKQF
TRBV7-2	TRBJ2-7	ASSYRQGSSYEQY
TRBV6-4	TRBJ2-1	ASSEMASGSSGEQF
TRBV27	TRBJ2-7	ASSLSPGSGEQY
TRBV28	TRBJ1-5	ASSYGQTSNQPQH
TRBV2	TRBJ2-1	ASSLGREGNEQF
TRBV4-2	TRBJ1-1	ASTAGQGNTEAF
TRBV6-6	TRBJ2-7	ASSPSTGTYEQY
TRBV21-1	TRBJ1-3	ASSNTQTGRNGNTIY
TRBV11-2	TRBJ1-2	ASSSGPYGYT
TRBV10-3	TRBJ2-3	AISQAGADTQY
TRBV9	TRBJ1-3	ASSVGGGSYSGNTIY
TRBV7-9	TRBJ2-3	ASSKTSGKLDTQY
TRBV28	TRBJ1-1	ASSLGGALGTEAF
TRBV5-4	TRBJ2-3	ASSGGGELQDTQY